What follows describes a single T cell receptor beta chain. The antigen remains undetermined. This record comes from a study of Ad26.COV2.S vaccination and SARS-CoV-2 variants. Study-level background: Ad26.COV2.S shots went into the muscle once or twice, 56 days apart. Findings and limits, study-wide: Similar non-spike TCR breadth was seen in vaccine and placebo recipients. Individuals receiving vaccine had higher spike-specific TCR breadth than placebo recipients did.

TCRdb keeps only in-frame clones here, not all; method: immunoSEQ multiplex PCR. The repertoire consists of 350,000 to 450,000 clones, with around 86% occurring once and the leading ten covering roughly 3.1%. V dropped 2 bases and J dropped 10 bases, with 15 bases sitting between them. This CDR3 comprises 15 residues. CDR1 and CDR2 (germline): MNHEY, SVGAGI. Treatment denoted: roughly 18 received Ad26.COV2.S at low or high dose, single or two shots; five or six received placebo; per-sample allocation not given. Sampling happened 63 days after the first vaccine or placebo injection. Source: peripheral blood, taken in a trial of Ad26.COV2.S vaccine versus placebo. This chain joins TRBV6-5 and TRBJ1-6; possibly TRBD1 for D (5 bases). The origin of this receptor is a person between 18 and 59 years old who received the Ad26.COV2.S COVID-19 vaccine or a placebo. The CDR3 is CASSYEGRRVSPLHF. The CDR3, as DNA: TGTGCCAGCAGTTACGAGGGGCGAAGAGTGTCACCCCTCCACTTT.